A selection of T cell receptor beta chains follows, all from one sample in a study of vaccination and CD4 T cells after COVID-19. These receptors have no known antigen. One entry per CDR3 protein, called by TCRdb with MiXCR from the PCR reads. The sample includes about 4,000 distinct CDR3 sequences, about a fifth seen only once; the top ten take under 30%. The sequencing input was CD4+ T cells from blood, cultured in vitro. Receptors were obtained from a human donor who had recovered from COVID-19. The CDR3 runs from the conserved cysteine through the conserved F or W. A D gene is named only where the DNA matches it firmly. A row's size may be missing; if present it is once, few, many or a size class.

D gene,J gene,CDR3 length,clone size,V gene,CDR3 protein,CDR3 DNA
NA,TRBJ1-4,14,medium-sized,TRBV20-1,CSALVSPNYEKLFF,TGCAGTGCTCTAGTCTCTCCTAACTATGAAAAACTGTTTTTT
TRBD1,TRBJ1-2,13,few,TRBV27,CASSHDRVGGYTF,TGTGCCAGCAGTCACGACAGGGTTGGTGGCTACACCTTC
NA,TRBJ2-7,14,large,TRBV2,CASSDQLSSYEQYF,TGTGCCAGCAGTGACCAACTTAGCTCCTACGAGCAGTACTTC
NA,TRBJ2-7,14,few,TRBV12-3/TRBV12-4,CASSPRQVTYEQYF,TGTGCCAGCAGTCCCCGACAGGTTACCTACGAGCAGTACTTC
NA,TRBJ2-5,11,few,TRBV12-3/TRBV12-4,CASSLRETQYF,TGTGCCAGCAGTTTAAGGGAGACCCAGTACTTC
NA,TRBJ1-1,13,NA,TRBV29-1,CSVERVLNTEAFF,TGCAGCGTTGAAAGGGTTTTGAACACTGAAGCTTTCTTT
NA,TRBJ2-6,17,few,TRBV10-3,CAISESSAGTGANVLTF,TGTGCCATCAGTGAGTCATCGGCAGGGACCGGGGCCAACGTCCTGACTTTC
TRBD1,TRBJ2-7,15,few,TRBV7-2,CASSGDRQGSYEQYF,TGTGCCAGCAGCGGGGACCGACAGGGCTCCTACGAGCAGTACTTC
NA,TRBJ1-2,14,NA,TRBV12-3/TRBV12-4,CASSLGLDRRGYTF,TGTGCCAGCAGTTTAGGACTGGACAGACGGGGCTACACCTTC
TRBD2,TRBJ2-5,16,medium-sized,TRBV15,CATSRDPAGGQETQYF,TGTGCCACCAGCAGAGATCCAGCGGGGGGGCAAGAGACCCAGTACTTC
TRBD1,TRBJ1-4,15,few,TRBV20-1,CSARTTGQGVEKLFF,TGCAGTGCTAGGACTACGGGACAGGGCGTTGAAAAACTGTTTTTT
NA,TRBJ2-3,16,few,TRBV10-3,CAISESLGGLTDTQYF,TGTGCCATCAGTGAGTCTCTGGGTGGGCTGACAGATACGCAGTATTTT
NA,TRBJ1-1,13,medium-sized,TRBV20-1,CSAADVLNTEAFF,TGCAGTGCCGCCGACGTCTTGAACACTGAAGCTTTCTTT
NA,TRBJ2-5,13,NA,TRBV6-1,CASTPPGLETQYF,TGTGCCAGCACACCCCCGGGTTTAGAGACCCAGTACTTC
TRBD1,TRBJ1-1,14,NA,TRBV25-1,CASSGTGVYTEAFF,TGTGCCAGCAGTGGGACAGGGGTTTACACTGAAGCTTTCTTT
TRBD1,TRBJ1-5,14,NA,TRBV19,CASSTGTDNRPQHF,TGTGCCAGTAGTACTGGGACAGACAATCGGCCCCAGCATTTT
NA,TRBJ2-5,14,few,TRBV5-4,CASSSREGKETQYF,TGTGCCAGCAGCTCGAGGGAAGGGAAAGAGACCCAGTACTTC
NA,TRBJ1-2,14,medium-sized,TRBV10-2,CASSSPPGEHGYTF,TGCGCCAGCAGCTCCCCCCCGGGAGAGCACGGCTACACCTTC
NA,TRBJ2-5,16,NA,TRBV5-1,CASRPAPGLHQETQYF,TGCGCCAGCAGGCCAGCCCCGGGACTTCACCAAGAGACCCAGTACTTC
NA,TRBJ1-2,12,once,TRBV5-4,CASSDGIYGYTF,TGTGCCAGCAGCGACGGAATCTATGGCTACACCTTC
TRBD2,TRBJ2-1,15,NA,TRBV5-1,CASSFGAGGVGEQFF,TGCGCCAGCAGCTTCGGTGCGGGAGGGGTGGGGGAGCAGTTCTTC
NA,TRBJ2-3,15,medium-sized,TRBV7-9,CASSPTAAVTDTQYF,TGTGCCAGCAGCCCAACGGCGGCGGTTACAGATACGCAGTATTTT
NA,TRBJ1-1,16,NA,TRBV19,CASSTRDLWVSGEAFF,TGTGCCAGTAGTACTCGGGACCTCTGGGTGAGTGGTGAAGCTTTCTTT
NA,TRBJ2-5,13,medium-sized,TRBV5-4,CASSLIPGETQYF,TGTGCCAGCAGCTTGATACCAGGGGAGACCCAGTACTTC
TRBD2,TRBJ2-1,16,few,TRBV10-3,CAISGLAGGIYNEQFF,TGTGCCATCAGTGGGCTAGCGGGGGGGATCTACAATGAGCAGTTCTTC
TRBD2,TRBJ2-5,15,medium-sized,TRBV20-1,CSARDWGLATKTQYF,TGCAGTGCTAGAGATTGGGGACTAGCGACTAAGACCCAGTACTTC
NA,TRBJ2-5,11,NA,TRBV7-6,CASSSQETQYF,TGTGCCAGCAGCTCCCAAGAGACCCAGTACTTC
NA,TRBJ2-3,15,few,TRBV20-1,CSAREAGAKGNTQYF,TGCAGTGCTAGAGAGGCAGGGGCCAAAGGGAATACGCAGTATTTT
NA,TRBJ2-1,12,medium-sized,TRBV28,CASSLRGYEQFF,TGTGCCAGCAGTTTAAGAGGGTATGAGCAGTTCTTC
TRBD2,TRBJ2-7,16,NA,TRBV19,CASSILGAGRYWEQYF,TGTGCCAGTAGTATATTAGGAGCGGGGCGCTATTGGGAGCAGTACTTT
NA,TRBJ2-3,14,NA,TRBV12-5,CASGLVKATDTQYF,TGTGCTAGTGGTTTGGTTAAAGCTACAGATACGCAGTATTTT
TRBD1,TRBJ1-5,14,medium-sized,TRBV20-1,CSALTGLSNQPQHF,TGCAGTGCTCTGACAGGGTTGAGCAATCAGCCCCAGCATTTT
NA,TRBJ1-2,14,once,TRBV7-2,CALGDYLLNYGYTF,TGTGCCCTCGGGGATTACCTCCTTAACTATGGCTACACCTTC
NA,TRBJ1-5,12,few,TRBV5-4,CASSWDGGPQHF,TGTGCCAGCAGCTGGGACGGGGGGCCCCAGCATTTT
TRBD2,TRBJ2-7,16,once,TRBV6-1,CASSPPPGGPSYEQYF,TGTGCCAGCAGTCCCCCCCCGGGGGGGCCAAGCTACGAGCAGTACTTC
TRBD1,TRBJ2-2,16,NA,TRBV7-9,CASNLLGTVNTGELFF,TGTGCCAGCAACCTCCTAGGGACAGTGAACACCGGGGAGCTGTTTTTT
TRBD1,TRBJ2-3,14,NA,TRBV12-3/TRBV12-4,CASRDRGRADTQYF,TGTGCCAGCCGGGACAGGGGTCGAGCAGATACGCAGTATTTT
NA,TRBJ1-5,15,medium-sized,TRBV27,CASSPYRGVSQPQHF,TGTGCCAGCAGTCCCTACAGAGGGGTAAGTCAGCCCCAGCATTTT
NA,TRBJ1-2,15,medium-sized,TRBV10-3,CAIRQGGGSAYGYTF,TGTGCCATCAGACAAGGTGGGGGTAGTGCCTATGGCTACACCTTC
TRBD2,TRBJ2-3,17,NA,TRBV3-1,CASSQEIGAGGTDTQYF,TGTGCCAGCAGCCAAGAGATCGGGGCGGGGGGCACAGATACGCAGTATTTT
TRBD1,TRBJ2-7,15,few,TRBV6-1,CASSRGTGGAYEQYF,TGTGCCAGCAGCCGTGGGACAGGGGGTGCCTACGAGCAGTACTTC
NA,TRBJ2-7,14,few,TRBV7-2,CASSARLVSYEQYF,TGTGCCAGCAGCGCTCGACTAGTTAGCTACGAGCAGTACTTC
NA,TRBJ1-6,13,large,TRBV25-1,CASSGQGNSPLHF,TGTGCCAGCAGTGGGCAGGGAAATTCACCCCTCCACTTT
NA,TRBJ2-1,13,few,TRBV2,CASRSRIYNEQFF,TGTGCCAGCAGATCCCGGATTTACAATGAGCAGTTCTTC
TRBD1,TRBJ1-1,13,NA,TRBV29-1,CSARTGVNTEAFF,TGCAGCGCCCGGACAGGGGTGAACACTGAAGCTTTCTTT
NA,TRBJ2-7,11,few,TRBV6-2/TRBV6-3,CASKDPYEQYF,TGTGCCAGCAAAGACCCGTACGAGCAGTACTTC
NA,TRBJ1-3,14,NA,TRBV3-1,CASGRGTPGNTIYF,TGTGCCAGCGGAAGGGGGACGCCAGGAAACACCATATATTTT
NA,TRBJ2-1,14,once,TRBV19,CASSLGRDYNEQFF,TGTGCCAGTAGCCTGGGACGGGACTACAATGAGCAGTTCTTC
NA,TRBJ2-6,16,few,TRBV4-1,CASSHVVGSGANVLTF,TGCGCCAGCAGCCACGTTGTGGGGTCCGGGGCCAACGTCCTGACTTTC
NA,TRBJ2-1,12,few,TRBV7-9,CASSSHTEREFF,TGTGCCAGCAGCTCCCACACGGAGAGGGAGTTCTTC
NA,TRBJ2-3,12,medium-sized,TRBV6-1,CASSDGTDTQYF,TGTGCCAGCAGTGACGGCACAGATACGCAGTATTTT
NA,TRBJ1-5,12,few,TRBV20-1,CSARRGNQPQHF,TGCAGTGCTAGAAGGGGGAATCAGCCCCAGCATTTT
TRBD1,TRBJ1-2,14,NA,TRBV12-3/TRBV12-4,CASSLYRGMNGYTF,TGTGCCAGCAGTTTATACAGGGGGATGAATGGCTACACCTTC
NA,TRBJ2-7,14,medium-sized,TRBV6-1,CASIWTPGAGEQYF,TGTGCCAGCATTTGGACTCCAGGGGCGGGCGAGCAGTACTTC
TRBD2,TRBJ2-1,16,NA,TRBV12-3/TRBV12-4,CASSLWRGLEVDEQFF,TGTGCCAGCAGCCTGTGGAGGGGACTAGAGGTCGATGAGCAGTTCTTC
TRBD2,TRBJ2-3,14,NA,TRBV10-3,CAISGTSGGDTQYF,TGTGCCATCAGCGGGACTAGCGGGGGGGATACGCAGTATTTT